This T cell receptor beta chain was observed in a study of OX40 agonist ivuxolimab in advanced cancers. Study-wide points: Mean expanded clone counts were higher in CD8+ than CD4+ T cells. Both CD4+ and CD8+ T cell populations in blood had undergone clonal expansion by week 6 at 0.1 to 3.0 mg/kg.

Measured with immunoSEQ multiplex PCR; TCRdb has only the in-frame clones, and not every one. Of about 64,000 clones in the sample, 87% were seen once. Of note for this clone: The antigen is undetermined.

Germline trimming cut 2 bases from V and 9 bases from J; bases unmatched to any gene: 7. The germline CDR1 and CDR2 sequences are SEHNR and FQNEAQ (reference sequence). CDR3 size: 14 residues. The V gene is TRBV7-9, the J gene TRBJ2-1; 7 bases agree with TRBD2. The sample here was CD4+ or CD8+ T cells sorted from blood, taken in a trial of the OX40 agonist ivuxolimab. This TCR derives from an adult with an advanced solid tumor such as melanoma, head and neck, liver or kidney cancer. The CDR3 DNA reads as TGTGCCAGCAGCTTATTTGCGGGGGTCACTGAGCAGTTCTTC. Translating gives CASSLFAGVTEQFF.